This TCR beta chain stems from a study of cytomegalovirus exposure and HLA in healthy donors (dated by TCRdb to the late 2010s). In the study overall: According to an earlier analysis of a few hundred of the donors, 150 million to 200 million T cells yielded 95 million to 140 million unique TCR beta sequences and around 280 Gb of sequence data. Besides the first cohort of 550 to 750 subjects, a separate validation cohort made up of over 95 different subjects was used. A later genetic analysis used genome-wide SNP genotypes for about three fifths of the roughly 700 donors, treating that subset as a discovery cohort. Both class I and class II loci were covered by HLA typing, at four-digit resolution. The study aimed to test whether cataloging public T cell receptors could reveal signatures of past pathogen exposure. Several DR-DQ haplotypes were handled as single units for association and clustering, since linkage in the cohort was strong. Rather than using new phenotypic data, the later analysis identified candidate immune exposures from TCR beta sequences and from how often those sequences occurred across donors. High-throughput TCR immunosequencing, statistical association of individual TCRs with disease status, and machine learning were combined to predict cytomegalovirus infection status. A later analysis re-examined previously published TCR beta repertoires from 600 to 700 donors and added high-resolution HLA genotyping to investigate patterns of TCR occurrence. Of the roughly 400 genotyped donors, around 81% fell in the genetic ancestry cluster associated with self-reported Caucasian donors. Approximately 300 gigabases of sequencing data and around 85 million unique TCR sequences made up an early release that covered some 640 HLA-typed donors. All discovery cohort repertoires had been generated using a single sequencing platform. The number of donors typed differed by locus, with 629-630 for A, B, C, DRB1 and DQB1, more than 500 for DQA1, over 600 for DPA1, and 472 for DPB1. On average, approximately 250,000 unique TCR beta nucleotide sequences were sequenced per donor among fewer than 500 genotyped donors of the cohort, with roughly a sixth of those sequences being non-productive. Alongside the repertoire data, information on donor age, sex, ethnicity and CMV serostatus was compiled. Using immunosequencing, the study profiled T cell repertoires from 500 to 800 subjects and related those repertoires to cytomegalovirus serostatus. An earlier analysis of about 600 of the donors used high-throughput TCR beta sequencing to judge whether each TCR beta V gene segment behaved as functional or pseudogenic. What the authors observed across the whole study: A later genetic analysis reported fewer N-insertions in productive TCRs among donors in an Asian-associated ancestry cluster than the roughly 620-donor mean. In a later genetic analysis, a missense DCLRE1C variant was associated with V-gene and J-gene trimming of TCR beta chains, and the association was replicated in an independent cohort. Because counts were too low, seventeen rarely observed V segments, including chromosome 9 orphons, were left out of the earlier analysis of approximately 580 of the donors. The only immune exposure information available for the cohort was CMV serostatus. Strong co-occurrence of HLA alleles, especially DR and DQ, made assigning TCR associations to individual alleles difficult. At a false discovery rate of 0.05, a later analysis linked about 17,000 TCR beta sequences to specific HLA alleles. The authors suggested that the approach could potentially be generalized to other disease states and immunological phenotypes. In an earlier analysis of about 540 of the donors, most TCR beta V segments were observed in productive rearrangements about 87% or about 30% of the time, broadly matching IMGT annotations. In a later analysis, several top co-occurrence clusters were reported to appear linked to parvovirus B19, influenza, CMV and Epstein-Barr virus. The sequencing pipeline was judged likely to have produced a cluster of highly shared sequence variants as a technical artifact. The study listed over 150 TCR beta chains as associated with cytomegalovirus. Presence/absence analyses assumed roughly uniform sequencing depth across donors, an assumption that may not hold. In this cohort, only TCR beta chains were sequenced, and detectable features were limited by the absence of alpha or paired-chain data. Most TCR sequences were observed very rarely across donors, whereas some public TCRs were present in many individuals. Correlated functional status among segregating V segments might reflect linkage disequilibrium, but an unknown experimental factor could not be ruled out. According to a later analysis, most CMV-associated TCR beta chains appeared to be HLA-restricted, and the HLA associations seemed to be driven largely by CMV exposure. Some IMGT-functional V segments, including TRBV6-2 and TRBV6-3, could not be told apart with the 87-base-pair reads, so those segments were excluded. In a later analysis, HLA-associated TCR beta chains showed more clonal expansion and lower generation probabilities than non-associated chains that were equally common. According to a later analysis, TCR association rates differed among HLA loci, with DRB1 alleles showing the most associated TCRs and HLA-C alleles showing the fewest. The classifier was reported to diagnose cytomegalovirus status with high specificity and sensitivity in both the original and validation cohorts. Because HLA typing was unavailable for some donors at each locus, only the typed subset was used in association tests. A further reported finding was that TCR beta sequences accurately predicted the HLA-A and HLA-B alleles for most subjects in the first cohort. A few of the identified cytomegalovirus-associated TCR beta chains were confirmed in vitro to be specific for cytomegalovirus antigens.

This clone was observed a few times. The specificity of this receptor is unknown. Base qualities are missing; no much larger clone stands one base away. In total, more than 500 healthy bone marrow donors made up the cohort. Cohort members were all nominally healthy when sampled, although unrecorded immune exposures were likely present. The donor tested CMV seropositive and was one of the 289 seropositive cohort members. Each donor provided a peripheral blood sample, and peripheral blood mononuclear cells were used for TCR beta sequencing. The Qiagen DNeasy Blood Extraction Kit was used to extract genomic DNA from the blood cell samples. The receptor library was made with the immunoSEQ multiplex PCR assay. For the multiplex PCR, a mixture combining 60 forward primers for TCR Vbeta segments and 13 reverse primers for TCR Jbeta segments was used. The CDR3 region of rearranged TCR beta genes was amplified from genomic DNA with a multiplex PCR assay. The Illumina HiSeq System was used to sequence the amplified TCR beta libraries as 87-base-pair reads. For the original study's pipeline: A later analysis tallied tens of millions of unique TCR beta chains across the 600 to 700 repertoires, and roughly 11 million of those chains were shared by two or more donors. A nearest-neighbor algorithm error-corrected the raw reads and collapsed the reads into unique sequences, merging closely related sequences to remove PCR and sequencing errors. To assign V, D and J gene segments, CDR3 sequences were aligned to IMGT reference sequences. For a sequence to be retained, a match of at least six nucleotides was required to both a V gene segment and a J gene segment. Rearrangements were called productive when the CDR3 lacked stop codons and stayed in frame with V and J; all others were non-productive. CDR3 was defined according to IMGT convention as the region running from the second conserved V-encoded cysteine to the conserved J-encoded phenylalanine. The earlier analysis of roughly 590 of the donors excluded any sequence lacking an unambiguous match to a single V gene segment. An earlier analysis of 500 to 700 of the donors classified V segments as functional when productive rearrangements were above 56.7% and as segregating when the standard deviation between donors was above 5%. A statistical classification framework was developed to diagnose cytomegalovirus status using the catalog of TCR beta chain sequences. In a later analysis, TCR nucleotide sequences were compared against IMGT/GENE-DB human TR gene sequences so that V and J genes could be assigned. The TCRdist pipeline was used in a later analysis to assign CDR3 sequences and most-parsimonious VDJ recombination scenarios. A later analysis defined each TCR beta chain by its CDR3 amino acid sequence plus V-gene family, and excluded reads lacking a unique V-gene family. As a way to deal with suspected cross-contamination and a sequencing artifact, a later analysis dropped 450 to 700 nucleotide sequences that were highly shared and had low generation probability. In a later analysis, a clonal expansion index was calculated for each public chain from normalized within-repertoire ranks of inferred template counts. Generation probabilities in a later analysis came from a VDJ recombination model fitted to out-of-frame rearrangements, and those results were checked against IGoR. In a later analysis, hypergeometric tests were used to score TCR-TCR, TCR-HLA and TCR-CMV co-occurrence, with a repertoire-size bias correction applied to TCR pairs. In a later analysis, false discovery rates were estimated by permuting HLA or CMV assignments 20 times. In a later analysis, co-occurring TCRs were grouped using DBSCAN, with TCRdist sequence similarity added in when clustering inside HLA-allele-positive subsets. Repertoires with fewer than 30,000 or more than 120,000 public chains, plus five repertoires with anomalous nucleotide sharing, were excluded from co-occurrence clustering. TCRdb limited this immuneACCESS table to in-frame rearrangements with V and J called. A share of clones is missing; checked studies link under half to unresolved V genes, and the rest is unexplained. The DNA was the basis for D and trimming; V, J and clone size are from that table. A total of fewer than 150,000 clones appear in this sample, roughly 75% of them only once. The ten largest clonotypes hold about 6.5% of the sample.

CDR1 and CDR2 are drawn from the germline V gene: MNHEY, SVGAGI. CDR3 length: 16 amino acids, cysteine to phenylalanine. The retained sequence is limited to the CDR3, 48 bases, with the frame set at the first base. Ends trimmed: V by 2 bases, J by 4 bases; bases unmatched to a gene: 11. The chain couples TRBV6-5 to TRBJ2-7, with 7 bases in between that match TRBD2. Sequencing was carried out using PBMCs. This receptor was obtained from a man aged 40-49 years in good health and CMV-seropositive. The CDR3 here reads CASSYVAGRAPYEQYF. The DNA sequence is TGTGCCAGCAGTTACGTAGCGGGCAGAGCCCCTTACGAGCAGTACTTC.